A single sample gave rise to the 29 T cell receptor beta chains below, sequenced in a study of shared clonotypes between healthy human individuals. As defined, naive CD8 cells were CD45RO-negative and positively selected for CCR7, with terminally differentiated effector memory CD45RA+ cells excluded. The protocol was immunoSEQ multiplex PCR, while the TCRdb copy is restricted to in-frame clones and leaves out a portion. The table shows some 2.1 million clones, with 93% occurring only once. Sequencing was performed on naive CD8+ T cells from PBMCs. These receptors all come from a young man in good health. Some clones in this sample may be carry-over from other donors' samples.

For this clone: Other DNA sequences in the sample encode the same CDR3. The chain links TRBV29-1 to TRBJ2-2; D unresolved. This CDR3 is built from 11 residues. Germline V gene sequence: CDR1 SQVTM, CDR2 ANQGSEA. The V end lost 4 bases, the J end lost 5 bases, and 5 bases lay between the germline ends. The CDR3 reads CSVVGTGELFF. In DNA, the CDR3 is TGCAGCGTTGTGGGGACCGGGGAGCTGTTTTTT.

For the CDR3, the DNA is TGTGCCAGCAGCCACCCCCGGGAAGGGCCCTTAAGGGGGGCTTTCTTT. This codes for CASSHPREGPLRGAFF. The V call is TRBV16, the J call TRBJ1-1; tentative D call: TRBD1 (6 bases). The CDR3 runs to 16 residues. The germline CDR1 and CDR2 sequences are KGHSY and FQNENV. The V and J ends lost 3 bases and 11 bases respectively, with 25 bases between them.

J is TRBJ2-2 and V is TRBV5-1; D is undetermined. The length of the CDR3 is 14 residues. Trimming removed 0 bases at V and 5 bases at J, with 8 bases between. Germline assignment: CDR1 SGHRS and CDR2 YFSETQ. In DNA, the CDR3 is TGCGCCAGCAGCTTGGACAGAGAGACCGGGGAGCTGTTTTTT. Translating gives CASSLDRETGELFF.

The genes are TRBV25-1 and TRBJ1-2; 7 positions match TRBD1. The V segment lost 1 base and the J segment 5 bases; nucleotides outside the gene matches: 10. Germline V CDR1 and CDR2: MGHDK, SYGVNS. The CDR3 loop spans 16 amino acids. In DNA, the CDR3 is TGTGCCAGCAGTGAATTTTCGGGACAGCATGATTATGGCTACACCTTC. This gives the protein CASSEFSGQHDYGYTF.

This clone was seen only once. The CDR3 nucleotides are TGTGCCAGCAGCCCGGGACATAATCCCTACGAGCAGTACTTC. This gives the protein CASSPGHNPYEQYF. The genes are TRBV11-2 and TRBJ2-7, with D perhaps TRBD1 (6 bases). The CDR3 extends over 14 amino acids. Trimming cost V 5 bases and J 2 bases, with 13 bases left between them. Germline V gene data show CDR1 as SGHAT and CDR2 as FQNNGV.

A note on this clone: The sample holds other DNA sequences that translate to the same CDR3. The chain links TRBV27 to TRBJ2-7, with no clear D. Looked up from germline, CDR1 is MNHEY and CDR2 is SMNVEV (reference sequence). With 2 bases removed from V and 2 bases from J, the gap between germline ends came to 7 bases. The CDR3 is 13 amino acids. CDR3 loop: CASSLGATYEQYF. CDR3 coding DNA: TGTGCCAGCAGTTTAGGTGCTACCTACGAGCAGTACTTC.

V usage is TRBV10-3 and J usage is TRBJ2-7; D tentatively fits TRBD1 or TRBD2 (7 bases each). Germline V lookup: CDR1 ENHRY, CDR2 SYGVKD. CDR3 length: 14 residues. V was pared by 10 bases and J by 5 bases, with 21 bases between. The CDR3: CATRGEGAVNEQYF. The DNA of the CDR3 is TGTGCCACCAGGGGGGAGGGGGCCGTCAACGAGCAGTACTTC.

This clone was seen a handful of times. The V call is TRBV27, the J call TRBJ1-4; D not certain. This CDR3 is 13 amino acids long. CDR1 and CDR2 from the germline V gene are MNHEY and SMNVEV (reference sequence). The germline V and J ends were trimmed by 3 bases and 5 bases, with 7 bases remaining between them. Here the CDR3 DNA reads TGTGCCAGCAGTTTTCACTCGAATGAAAAACTGTTTTTT. This sequence encodes CASSFHSNEKLFF.

J is TRBJ1-3 and V is TRBV7-9, with 11 bases lining up with TRBD1. The CDR3 extends over 16 amino acids. Trimming removed 4 bases from V and 3 bases from J; junction bases left unmatched: 5. CDR1 and CDR2 from the germline V gene are SEHNR and FQNEAQ (reference sequence). CDR3 residues: CASSSSDRGLGNTIYF. For the CDR3, the DNA is TGTGCCAGCAGCTCCTCGGACAGGGGGCTTGGAAACACCATATATTTT.

This rearrangement joins TRBV7-8 to TRBJ2-1; 9 bases line up with TRBD2. Trimming cost V 2 bases and J 2 bases; bases outside gene matches: 10. The CDR3 runs to 18 residues. Germline CDR1 reads SGHVS; CDR2 reads FQNEAQ. CDR3 nucleotide sequence: TGTGCCAGCAGCTTAAGCCTAGCGGGATCATTGGCCTACAATGAGCAGTTCTTC. Translation: CASSLSLAGSLAYNEQFF.

The rearrangement joins TRBV6-5 to TRBJ2-7; possible D gene TRBD1, 6 bases. V was trimmed by 6 bases and J by 0 bases, leaving 15 bases between them. This CDR3 is 15 amino acids long. Germline V gene lookup returns CDR1 MNHEY and CDR2 SVGAGI. This chain's CDR3 is CASSPRDTSSYEQYF. CDR3 sequence (DNA): TGTGCCAGCAGCCCCCGGGACACGAGCTCCTACGAGCAGTACTTC.

The CDR3 DNA follows: TGTGCCAGCAGGTCCCTCGCAGACTACGAGCAGTACTTC. Protein: CASRSLADYEQYF. V gene TRBV28 combines with J gene TRBJ2-7, with D uncertain. Germline CDR1 is MDHEN and CDR2 is SYDVKM. V lost 6 bases to trimming and J lost 3 bases, with 12 bases between them. The CDR3 loop spans 13 amino acids.

The chain links TRBV27 to TRBJ1-2; a possible D gene is TRBD1 (6 bases). This CDR3 has 15 amino acids. CDR1 and CDR2 (germline): MNHEY, SMNVEV (reference sequence). Trimming removed 1 base at V and 2 bases at J, with 11 bases between. CDR3 in amino acids: CASSLFTGSNYGYTF. CDR3 DNA sequence: TGTGCCAGCAGTTTATTTACAGGGAGCAACTATGGCTACACCTTC.

This chain links TRBV7-8 with TRBJ2-2, with unresolved D. Germline CDR1 and CDR2: SGHVS and FQNEAQ. V was cut by 7 bases and J by 5 bases, with 11 bases left in between. This CDR3 has 13 amino acids. The chain's CDR3 is CASTSRYTGELFF. The DNA for the CDR3 is TGTGCCAGCACTTCTCGGTATACCGGGGAGCTGTTTTTT.

V and J are TRBV28 and TRBJ2-1; 7 positions agree with TRBD1. The CDR3 totals 11 residues. The V gene end was trimmed by 7 bases and the J gene end by 11 bases; junction bases not matched to a gene: 5. The germline V gene encodes CDR1 MDHEN and CDR2 SYDVKM. The CDR3 sequence: CASTTGLQQFF. In DNA, the CDR3 is TGTGCCAGCACGACAGGGTTACAGCAGTTCTTC.

The rearrangement joins TRBV4-3 to TRBJ1-1; a weak D match, TRBD1 (5 bases). CDR1 is LGHNA, CDR2 YSLEER, per germline. CDR3 length: 14 residues. V was cut by 5 bases and J by 4 bases, with 14 bases left in between. The CDR3 region is CASSYGTASTEAFF. CDR3 nucleotide sequence: TGCGCCAGCAGCTATGGGACCGCATCCACTGAAGCTTTCTTT.

The CDR3 sequence: CATSRGGDRGPGELFF. In nucleotides, the CDR3 is TGTGCCACCAGCAGAGGGGGGGACAGGGGTCCCGGGGAGCTGTTTTTT. The V and J genes are TRBV15 and TRBJ2-2, with 10 bases lining up with TRBD1. Germline-derived CDR1 and CDR2 are LNHNV and YYDKDF (reference sequence). Trimming cost V 1 base and J 6 bases; bases outside gene matches: 5. The CDR3 length is 16 residues.

The chain uses TRBV7-6 and TRBJ1-1; TRBD1 agrees at 7 bases. The V gene end was trimmed by 5 bases and the J gene end by 3 bases; junction bases not matched to a gene: 9. In germline, CDR1 is SGHVS, CDR2 FNYEAQ. This CDR3 has 15 amino acids. CDR3 bases: TGTGCCAGCAGCCGCCTAGGACAGGTCGACACTGAAGCTTTCTTT. This sequence encodes CASSRLGQVDTEAFF. The full variable domain, completed using reference TRBV7-6 and TRBJ1-1, is GAGVSQSPRYKVTKRGQDVALRCDPISGHVSLYWYRQALGQGPEFLTYFNYEAQQDKSGLPNDRFSAERPEGSISTLTIQRTEQRDSAMYRCASSRLGQVDTEAFFGQGTRLTVV.

The rearrangement uses TRBV7-3 and TRBJ1-2, with D perhaps matching TRBD1 (5 bases). Germline assignment: CDR1 SGHTA and CDR2 FQGTGA. Deletions cut 3 bases from V and 0 bases from J, with 11 bases between. This CDR3 contains 15 residues. The CDR3 DNA follows: TGTGCCAGCAGCTTGGGAGCCAGGGCTAACTATGGCTACACCTTC. This translates into CASSLGARANYGYTF.

With regard to this clone: Other DNA sequences in the sample encode the same CDR3. The chain uses TRBV30 and TRBJ2-7; TRBD2 matches at 8 bases. Germline-derived CDR1 and CDR2 are GTSNPN and SVGIG (reference sequence). The CDR3 is 12 residues long. With V trimmed by 2 bases and J by 3 bases, 0 bases remained unmatched. The CDR3 nucleotides are TGTGCCTGGAGTCGGGGGGGCTACGAGCAGTACTTC. This translates into CAWSRGGYEQYF.

The rearrangement links TRBV9 to TRBJ2-2, with no clear D. Between the trimmed V and J ends, which lost 2 bases and 2 bases, there was a span of 10 bases. CDR1 SGDLS and CDR2 YYNGEE come from the germline V gene. The CDR3 loop spans 15 amino acids. The CDR3 sequence: CASSVSLINTGELFF. The CDR3 DNA reads TGTGCCAGCAGCGTGTCTCTTATAAACACCGGGGAGCTGTTTTTT.

The CDR3 DNA is TGCAGTGCTAGTGGGGCGGGCGCTCAGTTCTTC. Protein sequence: CSASGAGAQFF. The chain recombines TRBV20-1 with TRBJ2-1, with D perhaps assigned TRBD1 or TRBD2 (5 bases each). Trimming shortened V by 3 bases and J by 13 bases, and 13 bases separated the two germline ends. The germline CDR1 and CDR2 sequences are DFQATT and SNEGSKA (reference sequence). The CDR3 contains 11 residues.

The V gene is TRBV28, the J gene TRBJ2-1; 12 nucleotides align to TRBD2. CDR1 is MDHEN and CDR2 is SYDVKM in the germline V gene. The CDR3 runs 16 residues. V was pared by 6 bases and J by 6 bases, with 9 bases of the junction left unmatched. The CDR3, as DNA: TGTGCCAGCAGCCTACAAACTAGCGGGAGGCGCAATGAGCAGTTCTTC. This translates into CASSLQTSGRRNEQFF.

This sequence joins TRBV9 and TRBJ1-1, with 9 positions matching TRBD1. After removal of 1 base from V and 3 bases from J, the junction contained 7 bases not matched to a gene. CDR1 and CDR2 (germline): SGDLS, YYNGEE. CDR3 length equals 16 residues. As DNA, the CDR3 is TGTGCCAGCAGCGTAACAGGGGGCTCACGGGACACTGAAGCTTTCTTT. Protein sequence: CASSVTGGSRDTEAFF.

The gene calls are TRBV27 and TRBJ2-5; the match to TRBD1 covers 10 bases. Germline loops: CDR1 MNHEY, CDR2 SMNVEV (reference sequence). After removal of 5 bases from V and 2 bases from J, the junction contained 8 bases not matched to a gene. There are 16 residues in the CDR3. CDR3 coding DNA: TGTGCCAGCAGTCCCAGACAGGGGGCTTCTCAAGAGACCCAGTACTTC. Its translation is CASSPRQGASQETQYF.

This clone was detected only once. This chain uses TRBV29-1 with TRBJ2-1, with D hard to call. V lost 6 bases and J lost 8, with 8 bases in between. The CDR3 runs 10 residues. Germline lookup yields CDR1 SQVTM and CDR2 ANQGSEA. This CDR3 reads CSVERDEQFF. CDR3 coding DNA: TGCAGCGTCGAAAGAGATGAGCAGTTCTTC.

The chain links TRBV7-2 to TRBJ2-7, with TRBD1 matching 8 bases. Germline assignment: CDR1 SGHTA and CDR2 FQGNSA. The CDR3 is made up of 12 amino acids. The V and J ends lost 4 bases and 6 bases, in that order; junction bases with no gene match: 2. CDR3: CASSSQGAEQYF. CDR3 coding DNA: TGTGCCAGCAGCTCCCAGGGGGCCGAGCAGTACTTC.

In this sample, this clone turned up a few times. V gene TRBV7-9 combines with J gene TRBJ1-1; D not certain. V dropped 5 bases and J dropped 5 bases, with 12 bases sitting between them. Germline V gene sequence: CDR1 SEHNR, CDR2 FQNEAQ (reference sequence). This CDR3 contains 13 residues. As DNA, the CDR3 is TGTGCCAGCAGCACCACGTGGGGAACTGAAGCTTTCTTT. This codes for CASSTTWGTEAFF.

The chain has TRBV20-1 and TRBJ1-2; no clear D gene. Trimming removed 5 bases from V and 8 bases from J, with 12 bases in between. CDR3 length: 11 residues. CDR1 is DFQATT and CDR2 is SNEGSKA in the germline V gene (reference sequence). CDR3 in amino acids: CSARIPGGYTF. The CDR3 DNA reads as TGCAGTGCTCGAATCCCCGGGGGCTACACCTTC.